These 14 T cell receptor beta chains were all obtained from the same sample, sequenced in a study of glioma-infiltrating T cells. Using RNA template, CDR3s of TCR alpha and beta were amplified with iRepertoire arm-PCR. TCRdb re-called the multiplex PCR reads with MiXCR, one entry per CDR3 protein. The table lists fewer than 500,000 distinct CDR3 sequences, roughly two fifths of them singletons. Sequencing was performed on glioma tissue, nonneoplastic brain tissue, or PBMCs (not recorded which). Source of these receptors: a human donor with low-grade glioma or glioblastoma, undergoing nonglioma brain surgery, or in good health (not recorded which).

This clonotype was detected many times. The chain recombines TRBV6-2 or TRBV6-3 with TRBJ2-2; D unclear. This CDR3 has 14 amino acids. The V end lost 2 bases, the J end lost 5 bases, and 9 bases lay between the germline ends. Germline CDR1 and CDR2: MNHEY and SVGEGT. CDR3 sequence: CASSYILGTGELFF. The CDR3 region has the DNA TGTGCCAGCAGTTACATCCTGGGGACCGGGGAGCTGTTTTTT.

V and J are TRBV4-3 and TRBJ2-3, with 8 positions matching TRBD1. Per germline, CDR1 LGHNA and CDR2 YSLEER. The CDR3 sequence is 15 residues long. The ends lost 2 bases at V and 6 bases at J; junction bases unmatched: 7. This chain's CDR3 is CASSQQGASGDTQYF. In DNA form, the CDR3 reads TGCGCCAGCAGCCAACAGGGGGCGTCAGGGGATACGCAGTATTTT.

The gene calls are TRBV20-1 and TRBJ1-4; 7 bases match TRBD1. Germline CDR1 is DFQATT and CDR2 is SNEGSKA (reference sequence). After removal of 4 bases from V and 7 bases from J, the junction contained 6 bases not matched to a gene. The CDR3 has 13 amino acids. The CDR3 sequence: CSAKGQESEKLFF. In DNA, the CDR3 is TGCAGTGCTAAAGGACAGGAGAGTGAAAAACTGTTTTTT.

This rearrangement joins TRBV18 to TRBJ2-1, with 9 bases identical to TRBD2. With the DNA end fitting TRBJ2-7 better, the J assignment may be wrong. CDR1 and CDR2 from the germline V gene are KGHSH and LQKENI. This CDR3 spans 17 amino acids. CDR3 coding DNA: TGTGCCAGCTCACCACCGGGGGAAGCGGGAGGATTCTACGAGCAGTACTTC. Its protein product is CASSPPGEAGGFYEQYF.

Notes on this clonotype: A much larger clone differs by one base, so this may be a read error. The chain carries TRBV7-2 and TRBJ2-7; possible D gene TRBD1, 6 bases. This CDR3 is 14 amino acids long. V lost 5 bases and J 5 bases, leaving 16 bases between the germline ends. CDR1 is SGHTA, CDR2 FQGNSA, per germline. CDR3: CASSRDQGFHEQYF. DNA of the CDR3: TGTGCCAGCAGCCGGGACCAGGGGTTCCACGAGCAGTACTTC.

This clonotype was recorded many times. The chain recombines TRBV6-2 or TRBV6-3 with TRBJ2-7, with 7 bases matching TRBD1. The CDR3 covers 12 residues. V was pared by 6 bases and J by 3 bases, with 2 bases of the junction left unmatched. Germline CDR1 and CDR2: MNHEY and SVGEGT. CDR3 nucleotides: TGTGCCAGCAGAGGGGACAGCTACGAGCAGTACTTC. It is translated as CASRGDSYEQYF.

This clonotype was observed a few times. The chain joins TRBV2 to TRBJ1-5, with TRBD1 matching over 7 bases. Germline loops: CDR1 SNHLY, CDR2 FYNNEI. V lost 4 bases to trimming and J lost 6 bases; unmatched junction nucleotides: 6. This CDR3 is built from 14 residues. The CDR3 sequence is CASSVGQGGQPQHF. CDR3 DNA: TGTGCCAGCAGTGTAGGGCAGGGGGGTCAGCCCCAGCATTTT.

This clonotype has only one observation. At one end, the junction sequence differs from germline, possibly due to a read error. The chain employs TRBV20-1 and TRBJ2-2; weak D call: TRBD2 (5 bases). The CDR3 is made up of 16 amino acids. Germline V CDR1 and CDR2: DFQATT, SNEGSKA (reference sequence). The CDR3 loop is CSARDRLAANTGKLFF. CDR3 DNA: TGCAGTGCTAGAGACCGTTTAGCAGCGAACACCGGGAAGCTGTTTTTT.

This clonotype was seen many times. The chain is built from TRBV28 and TRBJ1-5; a weak D match, TRBD1 (5 bases). Trimming pared 4 bases from V and 2 bases from J, leaving 12 bases between. CDR1 and CDR2 (germline): MDHEN, SYDVKM. The CDR3 length is 15 residues. CDR3 region: CASSWGGSGNQPQHF. For the CDR3, the DNA is TGTGCCAGCAGTTGGGGGGGTTCGGGCAATCAGCCCCAGCATTTT.

Worth noting for this clonotype: The junction differs from germline at one of its ends, possibly a read error. The chain carries TRBV27 and TRBJ2-1; 9 bases match TRBD2. This CDR3 spans 16 amino acids. CDR1 is MNHEY and CDR2 is SMNVEV in the germline V gene (reference sequence). CDR3 in DNA: TGTGCCAGCAGTTTTGTTTCGACTAGCGGATACAGTGAGCAGTTCTTC. It yields the protein CASSFVSTSGYSEQFF.

The V and J genes are TRBV5-4 and TRBJ2-5; D perhaps matches TRBD2 (6 bases). The CDR3 consists of 14 residues. Germline V CDR1 and CDR2: SGHNT, YYREEE (reference sequence). V dropped 1 base and J dropped 3 bases, with 10 bases sitting between them. This CDR3 reads CASSLSGLEETQYF. The CDR3 DNA reads TGTGCCAGCAGCTTGTCGGGACTGGAAGAGACCCAGTACTTC.

This clonotype appeared many times. The chain recombines TRBV6-1 with TRBJ1-1; weak D call: TRBD1 (5 bases). Trimming removed 5 bases from V and 6 bases from J, with 16 bases in between. This CDR3 contains 14 residues. The germline V gene encodes CDR1 MNHNS and CDR2 SASEGT. The DNA for the CDR3 is TGTGCCAGCAGTCTCTTCTCAGGGTACGCTGAAGCTTTCTTT. Amino acids: CASSLFSGYAEAFF.

The chain links TRBV20-1 to TRBJ2-1, with D maybe TRBD2 (5 bases). The V end lost 5 bases, the J end lost 5 bases, and 7 bases lay between the germline ends. The CDR3 length is 11 residues. Germline assignment: CDR1 DFQATT and CDR2 SNEGSKA (reference sequence). The CDR3 coding sequence is TGCAGTGCTGGAGGAGACAATGAGCAGTTCTTC. Amino acid sequence: CSAGGDNEQFF.

Only a few counts were recorded for this clonotype. This rearrangement joins TRBV7-9 to TRBJ2-1; 14 nucleotides agree with TRBD2. The V gene's germline CDR1 is SEHNR and CDR2 FQNEAQ (reference sequence). The CDR3 has 16 amino acids. V dropped 1 base and J dropped 8; count of bases not matched to a gene: 4. The CDR3: CASSLGTSGRRDEQFF. The DNA of the CDR3 is TGTGCCAGCAGCTTAGGGACTAGCGGGAGGAGAGATGAGCAGTTCTTC.